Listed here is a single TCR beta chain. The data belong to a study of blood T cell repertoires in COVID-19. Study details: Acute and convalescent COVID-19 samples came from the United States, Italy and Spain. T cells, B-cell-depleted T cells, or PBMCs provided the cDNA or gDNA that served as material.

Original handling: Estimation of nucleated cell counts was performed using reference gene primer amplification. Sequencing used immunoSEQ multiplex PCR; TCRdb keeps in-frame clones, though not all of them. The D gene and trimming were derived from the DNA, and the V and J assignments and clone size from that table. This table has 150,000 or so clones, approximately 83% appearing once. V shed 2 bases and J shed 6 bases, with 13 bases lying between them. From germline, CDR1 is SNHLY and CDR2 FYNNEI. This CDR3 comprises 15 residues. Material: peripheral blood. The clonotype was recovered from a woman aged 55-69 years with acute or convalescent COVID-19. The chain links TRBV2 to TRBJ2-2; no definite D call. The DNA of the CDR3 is TGTGCCAGCAGTGAACAGCATAGCCGTGCCGGGGAGCTGTTTTTT. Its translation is CASSEQHSRAGELFF.